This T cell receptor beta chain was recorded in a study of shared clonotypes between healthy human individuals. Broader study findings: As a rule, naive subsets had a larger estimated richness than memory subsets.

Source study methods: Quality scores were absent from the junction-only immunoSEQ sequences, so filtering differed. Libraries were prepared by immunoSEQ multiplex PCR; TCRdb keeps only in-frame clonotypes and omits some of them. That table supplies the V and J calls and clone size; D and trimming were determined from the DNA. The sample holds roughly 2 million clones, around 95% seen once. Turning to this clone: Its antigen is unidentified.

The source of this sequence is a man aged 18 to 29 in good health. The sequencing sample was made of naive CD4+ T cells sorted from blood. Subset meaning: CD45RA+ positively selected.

CDR3 region: CASSLMAINSYEQYF. CDR3 nucleotides: TGTGCCAGCAGCTTGATGGCGATTAACTCCTACGAGCAGTACTTC. The rearrangement joins TRBV7-9 to TRBJ2-7; no definite D call. The CDR3 consists of 15 residues. V gave up 3 bases and J gave up 0 bases, with 12 bases separating them. The germline CDR1 and CDR2 sequences are SEHNR and FQNEAQ (reference sequence).